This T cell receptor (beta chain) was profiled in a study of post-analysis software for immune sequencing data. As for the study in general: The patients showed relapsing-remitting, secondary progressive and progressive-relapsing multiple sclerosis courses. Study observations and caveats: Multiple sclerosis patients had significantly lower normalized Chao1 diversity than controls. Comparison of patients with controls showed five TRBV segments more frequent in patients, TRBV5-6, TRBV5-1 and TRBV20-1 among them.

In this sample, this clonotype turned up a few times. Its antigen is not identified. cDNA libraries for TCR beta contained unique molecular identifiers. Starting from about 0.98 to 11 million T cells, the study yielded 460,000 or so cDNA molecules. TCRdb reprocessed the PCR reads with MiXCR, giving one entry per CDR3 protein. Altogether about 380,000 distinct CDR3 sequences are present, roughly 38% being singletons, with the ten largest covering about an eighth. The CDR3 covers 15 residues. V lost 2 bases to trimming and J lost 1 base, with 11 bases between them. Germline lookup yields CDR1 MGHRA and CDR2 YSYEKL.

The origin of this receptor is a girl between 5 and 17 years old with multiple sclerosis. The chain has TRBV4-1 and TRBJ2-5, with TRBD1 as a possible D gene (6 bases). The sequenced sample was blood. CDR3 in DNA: TGCGCCAGCAGCCAAACCGGGACATTCCAAGAGACCCAGTACTTC. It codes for CASSQTGTFQETQYF.